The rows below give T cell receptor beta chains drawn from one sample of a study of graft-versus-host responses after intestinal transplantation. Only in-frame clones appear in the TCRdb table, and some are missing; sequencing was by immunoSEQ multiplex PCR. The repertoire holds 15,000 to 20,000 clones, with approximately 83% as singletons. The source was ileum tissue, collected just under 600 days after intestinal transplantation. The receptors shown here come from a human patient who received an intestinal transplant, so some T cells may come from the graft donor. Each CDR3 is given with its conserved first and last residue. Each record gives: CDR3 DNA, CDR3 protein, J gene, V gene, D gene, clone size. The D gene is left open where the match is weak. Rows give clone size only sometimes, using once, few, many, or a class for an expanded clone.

TGTGCCTGGAGTGTCCCCCCGGGACAGGGTTCATCCGAGCAGTACTTC | CAWSVPPGQGSSEQYF | TRBJ2-7 | TRBV30 | TRBD1 | once
TGTGCCAGCAGCTTGGGGGACAGGGTTGAGACCCAGTACTTC | CASSLGDRVETQYF | TRBJ2-5 | TRBV5-6 | TRBD1 | .
TGTGCCAGCAGTTTCTTGCGGGGGGACTACGAGCAGTACTTC | CASSFLRGDYEQYF | TRBJ2-7 | TRBV6-6 | TRBD2 | .
TGCAGCGTTAGGGGGACAGGGGATCGAGAGACCCAGTACTTC | CSVRGTGDRETQYF | TRBJ2-5 | TRBV29-1 | TRBD1 | once
TGTGCCAGCAGCCTAGGGACAGGGCCGGGGTATGGCTACACCTTC | CASSLGTGPGYGYTF | TRBJ1-2 | TRBV5-4 | TRBD1 | .
TGTGCCAGCGGACAGGCCTACGAGCAGTACTTC | CASGQAYEQYF | TRBJ2-7 | TRBV6-1 | TRBD1 | .
TGTGCCAGCAGTTTTAGCCCACAGGGGGTGTTTACTGAAGCTTTCTTT | CASSFSPQGVFTEAFF | TRBJ1-1 | TRBV6-5 | TRBD1 | .
TGCGCCAGCAGCCAAGATTCGGTAGCGGGGGGGTACAATGAGCAGTTCTTC | CASSQDSVAGGYNEQFF | TRBJ2-1 | TRBV4-1 | TRBD2 | .
TGTGCCAGCAGCACAGGGGACAGGGTGGACGGCTACACCTTC | CASSTGDRVDGYTF | TRBJ1-2 | TRBV5-8 | TRBD1 | .
TGTGCCAGCGCGACGGAGGGGGGGCCCTACGAGCAGTACTTC | CASATEGGPYEQYF | TRBJ2-7 | TRBV5-6 | . | .
TGTGCCAGCAGCTCAGGGTTGGCGAGCTACACCTTC | CASSSGLASYTF | TRBJ1-2 | TRBV5-6 | . | .
TGTGCCAGCAGTTTTAAAGTAGGGCGACCGAACACCGGGGAGCTGTTTTTT | CASSFKVGRPNTGELFF | TRBJ2-2 | TRBV27 | . | .
TGTGCCAGCAGCCTAGGACAGGGGGCTTACAATGAGCAGTTCTTC | CASSLGQGAYNEQFF | TRBJ2-1 | TRBV9 | TRBD1 | .
TGTGCCAGCAGTGAAATTGACGCAGGGAGGCTGTACTTC | CASSEIDAGRLYF | TRBJ2-7 | TRBV6-5 | . | .
TGTGCCAGCAGCTCCCAGGGCTCGGGCGAGCAGTACTTC | CASSSQGSGEQYF | TRBJ2-7 | TRBV7-9 | . | .
TGTGCCAGCAGAGCAGGGATCGAGGTTCTCCACGAGCAGTACTTC | CASRAGIEVLHEQYF | TRBJ2-7 | TRBV7-9 | . | .
TGTGCCAGCAGCCGCGGGACAGAATACAATGAGCAGTTCTTC | CASSRGTEYNEQFF | TRBJ2-1 | TRBV11-2 | . | .
TGTGCCGGATTTACAGGTAGCACAGATACGCAGTATTTT | CAGFTGSTDTQYF | TRBJ2-3 | TRBV30 | . | .
TGTGCCAGCTCACTGGACAGACAGGCGACTGAAGCTTTCTTT | CASSLDRQATEAFF | TRBJ1-1 | TRBV18 | . | .
TGTGCCAGCAGACTAACAGGGTTGGGCTACACCTTC | CASRLTGLGYTF | TRBJ1-2 | TRBV6-1 | . | .
TGTGCCAGCAGTTTCAGGGGTTCCTACAATGAGCAGTTCTTC | CASSFRGSYNEQFF | TRBJ2-1 | TRBV6-6 | . | .
TGTGCCAGCAAGACGGGGGCCAGTTCCTACGAGCAGTACTTC | CASKTGASSYEQYF | TRBJ2-7 | TRBV7-9 | . | .
TGTGCCAGCAGCCCCGACAGGGGAAGCAATCAGCCCCAGCATTTT | CASSPDRGSNQPQHF | TRBJ1-5 | TRBV7-9 | TRBD1 | few
TGCGCCAGCAGCCTGGATGGACAGGCGATCTACGAGCAGTACTTC | CASSLDGQAIYEQYF | TRBJ2-7 | TRBV5-1 | TRBD1 | .
TGTGCCAGCAGAAGCACTCACATGAACACTGAAGCTTTCTTT | CASRSTHMNTEAFF | TRBJ1-1 | TRBV7-2 | . | .
TGTGCCAGCAGCTTGACAGGGTGGGAGCAGTACTTC | CASSLTGWEQYF | TRBJ2-5 | TRBV7-6 | TRBD1 | .
TGTGCCAGCAGCTTGGCGGGACAGTTTTCACCCCTCCACTTT | CASSLAGQFSPLHF | TRBJ1-6 | TRBV11-2 | TRBD1 | .
TGTGCCAGCTCACCGCACAGTCTTTCAGATACGCAGTATTTT | CASSPHSLSDTQYF | TRBJ2-3 | TRBV18 | . | .
TGTGCCAGCAGCATGGGACTTCAAGAGTACTTC | CASSMGLQEYF | TRBJ2-7 | TRBV7-2 | . | .
TGTGCCAGCAGTTTAGGGCTAGCGGGGTCAGATGAGCAGTTCTTC | CASSLGLAGSDEQFF | TRBJ2-1 | TRBV27 | TRBD2 | .
TGTGCCAGCAGTGGGTGGAACATAGCTCTAGCCAAAAACATTCAGTACTTC | CASSGWNIALAKNIQYF | TRBJ2-4 | TRBV27 | . | .
TGCGCCAGCAGTGAAGGGACAGCCATCTACGAGCAGTACTTC | CASSEGTAIYEQYF | TRBJ2-7 | TRBV10-1 | TRBD1 | .
TGTGCCAGTAGTCGATCGGGACAGGGGACTTCATCGGATACGCAGTATTTT | CASSRSGQGTSSDTQYF | TRBJ2-3 | TRBV19 | TRBD1 | .
TGCGCCAGCAGCTTGGCCTTTCGGGATTCACCCCTCCACTTT | CASSLAFRDSPLHF | TRBJ1-6 | TRBV5-1 | . | once
TGTGCCAGCAGCTTAACCCCCGGACAGCTAGCTAACTATGGCTACACCTTC | CASSLTPGQLANYGYTF | TRBJ1-2 | TRBV27 | . | .
TGTGCCAGCAGTGAATACGACGGGAGCACAGATACGCAGTATTTT | CASSEYDGSTDTQYF | TRBJ2-3 | TRBV6-1 | . | .
TGTGCCAGCAAAGTTTATAGCAATCAGCCCCAGCATTTT | CASKVYSNQPQHF | TRBJ1-5 | TRBV28 | . | .
TGTGCCTGGAACGCAGGGGAGAACACTGAAGCTTTCTTT | CAWNAGENTEAFF | TRBJ1-1 | TRBV30 | . | once
TGTGCTAGTGGTTTGGACAGCACCTACAATGAGCAGTTCTTC | CASGLDSTYNEQFF | TRBJ2-1 | TRBV12-5 | . | .